This TCR beta chain derives from a study of T cell responses to AZD1222 COVID-19 vaccine. Turning to the study itself: Second-dose intervals near 4 or 12 weeks were combined. Overall study results and limits: Spike-specific TCR depth and breadth grew after two AZD1222 doses. Mostly white British, mostly female donors; authors suggested clonal diversity may be underestimated. The CD4 TCRs associated with vaccination extended across spike and predominated at 160-218 and 743-854.

Clones were read by immunoSEQ multiplex PCR, and TCRdb kept only the in-frame ones, dropping some. The sample contains about 86,000 clones, more than 90% of which appear only once. A note on this clone: The antigen is not known.

Germline V gene data show CDR1 as SNHLY and CDR2 as FYNNEI. The CDR3 runs to 12 residues. The V gene lost 6 bases and the J gene lost 9 bases, with 12 bases spanning the gap. The source was peripheral blood, collected on day 0 of AZD1222 vaccination. The TCR was taken from an adult in good health. The rearrangement uses TRBV2 and TRBJ2-4; D is ambiguous. The CDR3 DNA follows: TGTGCCAGCAGGCCCGGGTCCGGCATTCAGTACTTC. Residues: CASRPGSGIQYF.